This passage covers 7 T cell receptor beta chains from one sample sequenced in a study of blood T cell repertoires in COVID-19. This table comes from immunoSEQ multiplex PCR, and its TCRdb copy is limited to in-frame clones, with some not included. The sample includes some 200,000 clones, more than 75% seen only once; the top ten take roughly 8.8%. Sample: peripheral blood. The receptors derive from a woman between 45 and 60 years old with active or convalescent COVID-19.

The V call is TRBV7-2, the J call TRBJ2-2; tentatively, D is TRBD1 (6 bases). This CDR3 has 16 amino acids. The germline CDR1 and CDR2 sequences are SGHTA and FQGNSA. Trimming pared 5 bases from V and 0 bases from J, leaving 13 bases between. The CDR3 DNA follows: TGTGCCAGCAGCCCTCGACAGGCATCGAACACCGGGGAGCTGTTTTTT. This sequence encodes CASSPRQASNTGELFF.

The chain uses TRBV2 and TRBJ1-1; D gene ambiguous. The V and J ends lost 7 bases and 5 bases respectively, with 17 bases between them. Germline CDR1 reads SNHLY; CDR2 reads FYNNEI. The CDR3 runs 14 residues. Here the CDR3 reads CASTSQSLQTEAFF. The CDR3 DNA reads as TGTGCCAGCACCTCGCAATCCCTCCAGACTGAAGCTTTCTTT.

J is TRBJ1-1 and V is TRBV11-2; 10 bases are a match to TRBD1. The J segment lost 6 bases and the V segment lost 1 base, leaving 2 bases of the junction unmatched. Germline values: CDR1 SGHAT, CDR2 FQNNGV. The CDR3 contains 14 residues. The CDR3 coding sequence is TGTGCCAGCAGCTTAGTGACAGGGGGCCCTGAAGCTTTCTTT. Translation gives CASSLVTGGPEAFF.

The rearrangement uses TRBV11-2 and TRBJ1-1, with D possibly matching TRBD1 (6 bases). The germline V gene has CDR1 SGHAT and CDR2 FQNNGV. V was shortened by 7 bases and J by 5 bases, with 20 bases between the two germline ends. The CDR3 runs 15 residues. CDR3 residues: CASTPREGGRTEAFF. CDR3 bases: TGTGCCAGCACCCCCCGGGAGGGGGGTAGGACTGAAGCTTTCTTT.

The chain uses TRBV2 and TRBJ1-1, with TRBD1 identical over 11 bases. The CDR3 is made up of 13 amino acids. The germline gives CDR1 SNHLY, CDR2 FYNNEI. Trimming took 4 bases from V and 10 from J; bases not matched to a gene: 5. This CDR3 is CASSGDRGAGAFF. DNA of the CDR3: TGTGCCAGCAGTGGGGACAGGGGGGCCGGAGCTTTCTTT.

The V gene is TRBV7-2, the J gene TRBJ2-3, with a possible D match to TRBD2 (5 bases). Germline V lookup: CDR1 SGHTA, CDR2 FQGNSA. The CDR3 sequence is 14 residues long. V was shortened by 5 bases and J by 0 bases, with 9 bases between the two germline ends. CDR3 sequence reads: CASSLRTSTDTQYF. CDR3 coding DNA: TGTGCCAGCAGCCTGAGGACTAGCACAGATACGCAGTATTTT.

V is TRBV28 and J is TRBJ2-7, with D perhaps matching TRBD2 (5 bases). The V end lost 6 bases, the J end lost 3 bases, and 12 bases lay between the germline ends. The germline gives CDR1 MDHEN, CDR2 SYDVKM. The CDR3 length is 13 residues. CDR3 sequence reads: CASSPMGDYEQYF. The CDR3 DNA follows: TGTGCCAGCAGCCCAATGGGAGACTACGAGCAGTACTTC.